The TCR beta chain described here comes from a study of T cell therapy after organ transplantation. Across the study: Up to 6 doses were given at 2-week intervals. Of ten patients, eight responded clinically and two did not. Study-wide results and limits: Concurrent antirejection and antiviral drugs remain unassessed confounders.

Concerning this clone: Its matching antigen is unknown.

Sequencing was performed with immunoSEQ multiplex PCR; in TCRdb, only in-frame clones are kept and a portion is missing. The sample has 44,000 or so clones, 94% seen once; the top ten hold 2.5% to 4%. Germline CDR1 and CDR2: MGHRA and YSYEKL. This CDR3 spans 15 amino acids. Deletions cut 1 base from V and 5 bases from J, with 13 bases between. Sequenced here: CD8+ T cells from blood, sampled before autologous CMV-specific T cell therapy. This chain connects TRBV4-1 to TRBJ2-3; weak D call: TRBD1 (5 bases). The clonotype comes from a human patient who had received a solid organ transplant and had CMV disease. CDR3 amino acids: CASSQVQGGVDTQYF. For the CDR3, the DNA is TGCGCCAGCAGCCAAGTCCAGGGCGGCGTAGATACGCAGTATTTT.